This paragraph reports one T cell receptor beta chain. Its antigen is unidentified. Clones were read by immunoSEQ multiplex PCR, and TCRdb kept only the in-frame ones, dropping some. The repertoire holds some 200,000 clones, with around nine tenths as singletons. These data originate in a study of cytomegalovirus exposure and HLA in healthy donors. Study as a whole: The use of the same platform for the 95 to 150 validation repertoires and the 600 to 700 first-cohort repertoires was reported by a later analysis. Findings of the study overall: Cytomegalovirus-associated TCR beta chains were listed, numbering 150 to 200. Cytomegalovirus status was reportedly diagnosed by the classifier with high specificity and sensitivity. TCR clusters originating in the first cohort tended to co-occur in the approximately 120 validation repertoires, according to a later analysis.

This CDR3 spans 16 amino acids. The V end was cut by 4 bases, the J end by 2 bases, with 17 bases between. Per germline, CDR1 SGHDN and CDR2 FVKESK. The clonotype originates from a man younger than 40 in good health and CMV-seropositive. The specimen was PBMCs. The chain recombines TRBV14 with TRBJ2-5, with a tentative D call TRBD1 (5 bases). This CDR3 is CASSPHRGTGQETQYF. CDR3 bases: TGTGCCAGCAGCCCTCATAGGGGAACTGGGCAAGAGACCCAGTACTTC.